The 20 T cell receptor beta chains in this list originate from one sample, sequenced in a study of T cell responses to AZD1222 COVID-19 vaccine. Method: immunoSEQ multiplex PCR; TCRdb's copy keeps in-frame clones and lacks some. This sample has around 110,000 clones, with about nine tenths found just once. The sample was peripheral blood, taken 28 days after the second AZD1222 dose. These receptors all come from an adult who received the AZD1222 COVID-19 vaccine.

The table lists this clone with a few counts. The CDR3, as DNA: TGTGCCAGCCACCCGGCAGGGGCCGACTATGGCTACACCTTC. Encoded protein: CASHPAGADYGYTF. V is TRBV27 and J is TRBJ1-2, with a possible D match to TRBD1 (6 bases). Germline-derived CDR1 and CDR2 are MNHEY and SMNVEV (reference sequence). V was clipped by 8 bases and J by 3 bases, with 16 bases between them. This CDR3 region has 14 residues.

V is TRBV27 and J is TRBJ1-4; D is perhaps TRBD1 (5 bases). V lost 5 bases and J 2 bases, leaving 12 bases between the germline ends. CDR1 and CDR2 from the germline V gene are MNHEY and SMNVEV (reference sequence). This CDR3 comprises 15 residues. The CDR3 DNA sequence: TGTGCCAGCAGTGGGATTTGGGGGACTAATGAAAAACTGTTTTTT. Translating it yields CASSGIWGTNEKLFF. The full variable domain, in which reference TRBV27 and TRBJ1-4 provide the parts outside the CDR3, is EAQVTQNPRYLITVTGKKLTVTCSQNMNHEYMSWYRQDPGLGLRQIYYSMNVEVTDKGDVPEGYKVSRKEKRNFPLILESPSPNQTSLYFCASSGIWGTNEKLFFGSGTQLSVL.

The J gene is TRBJ2-5, the V gene TRBV4-2; 11 bases agree with TRBD2. The length of the CDR3 is 18 residues. Germline trimming cut 0 bases from V and 5 bases from J; bases unmatched to any gene: 11. Germline assignment: CDR1 LGHNA and CDR2 YNFKEQ. The CDR3 here is CASSQDASGGPLGETQYF. CDR3 in DNA: TGTGCCAGCAGCCAAGATGCTAGCGGGGGGCCCCTAGGGGAGACCCAGTACTTC.

This clone showed up just once. The genes are TRBV5-1 and TRBJ2-7; 9 bases are a match to TRBD1. This CDR3 region has 15 residues. Germline trimming cut 6 bases from V and 5 bases from J; bases unmatched to any gene: 12. Germline CDR1 reads SGHRS; CDR2 reads YFSETQ. CDR3 region: CASNIPGTGLHEQYF. The CDR3 nucleotides read TGCGCCAGCAACATCCCGGGGACAGGGCTCCACGAGCAGTACTTC.

The rearrangement joins TRBV6-5 to TRBJ1-3; possibly TRBD1 for D (5 bases). The V gene's germline CDR1 is MNHEY and CDR2 SVGAGI. Trimming shortened V by 0 bases and J by 3 bases, and 6 bases separated the two germline ends. The CDR3 has 14 residues. The CDR3 here is CASSYSGGGNTIYF. In DNA, the CDR3 is TGTGCCAGCAGTTACTCGGGGGGTGGAAACACCATATATTTT.

The chain is built from TRBV27 and TRBJ2-3; TRBD1 aligns across 8 bases. The CDR3 spans 12 residues. Germline values: CDR1 MNHEY, CDR2 SMNVEV (reference sequence). V lost 6 bases and J lost 6; bases outside the gene matches: 2. CDR3 coding DNA: TGTGCCAGCAGCCGACAGGGGGATACGCAGTATTTT. This codes for CASSRQGDTQYF.

This chain links TRBV6-5 with TRBJ1-1; 9 nucleotides agree with TRBD1. The CDR3 contains 15 residues. J lost 5 bases, V lost 9 bases, and 13 bases had no gene match. Germline values: CDR1 MNHEY, CDR2 SVGAGI. This chain's CDR3 is CASLTGGRGFTEAFF. The CDR3 DNA is TGTGCCAGTTTAACAGGGGGCAGAGGCTTTACTGAAGCTTTCTTT.

A single count supports this clone. The chain couples TRBV5-1 to TRBJ1-6; tentatively, D is TRBD1 (5 bases). Germline assignment: CDR1 SGHRS and CDR2 YFSETQ. This CDR3 region has 15 residues. V was cut by 3 bases and J by 7 bases, with 14 bases left in between. This chain's CDR3 is CASSSATGGNSPLHF. In DNA, the CDR3 is TGCGCCAGCAGCTCAGCGACCGGGGGGAATTCACCCCTCCACTTT. The full variable domain, rest sourced from reference TRBV5-1 and TRBJ1-6, is KAGVTQTPRYLIKTRGQQVTLSCSPISGHRSVSWYQQTPGQGLQFLFEYFSETQRNKGNFPGRFSGRQFSNSRSEMNVSTLELGDSALYLCASSSATGGNSPLHFGNGTRLTVT.

This clone appeared a single time. The V gene is TRBV5-3, the J gene TRBJ1-6; tentative D call: TRBD1 (5 bases). TRBV5-3 is noted as an ORF with a role that remains uncertain. V was shortened by 5 bases and J by 13 bases, with 19 bases between the two germline ends. There are 14 residues in the CDR3. CDR3: CARSSAREVRPLHF. For the CDR3, the DNA is TGTGCCAGAAGTTCGGCCAGGGAAGTGAGGCCCCTCCACTTT.

The gene calls are TRBV5-1 and TRBJ1-3, with D tentatively TRBD1 (6 bases). Germline V gives CDR1 SGHRS, CDR2 YFSETQ. The CDR3 runs to 15 residues. V was clipped by 4 bases and J by 4 bases, with 15 bases between them. CDR3 nucleotide sequence: TGCGCCAGCAGCACAACCGGGACACCAGGAAACACCATATATTTT. Translating gives CASSTTGTPGNTIYF.

The chain links TRBV3-1 (or the pseudogene TRBV3-2) to TRBJ1-4; D unclear. The CDR3 contains 13 residues. The germline V and J ends were trimmed by 2 bases and 5 bases, with 6 bases remaining between them. The germline V gene has CDR1 LGHDT and CDR2 YNNKEL (reference sequence). The CDR3 DNA reads TGTGCCAGCAGCCAACAGTTCAATGAAAAACTGTTTTTT. It codes for CASSQQFNEKLFF.

The rearrangement uses TRBV14 and TRBJ2-1, with 8 bases matching TRBD2. The J segment lost 2 bases and the V segment lost 4 bases, leaving 7 bases of the junction unmatched. The CDR3 contains 16 residues. Per germline, CDR1 SGHDN and CDR2 FVKESK. The CDR3 region has the DNA TGTGCCAGCAGCCCCATCGGGCGGGGGGCCTACAATGAGCAGTTCTTC. It yields the protein CASSPIGRGAYNEQFF.

The chain combines TRBV6-2 or TRBV6-3 with TRBJ2-7; D is unresolved. Trimming took off 2 bases at V and 7 bases at J, with 12 bases between the two ends. The germline V gene encodes CDR1 MNHEY and CDR2 SVGEGT. This CDR3 has 13 amino acids. CDR3 residues: CASSYVADGEQYF. The CDR3 DNA sequence: TGTGCCAGCAGTTACGTGGCAGATGGGGAGCAGTACTTC.

This chain connects TRBV9 to TRBJ2-3, with TRBD2 matching over 7 bases. Trimming at V came to 3 bases and at J to 4 bases, leaving 5 bases not matched to a gene. The germline V gene has CDR1 SGDLS and CDR2 YYNGEE. The length of the CDR3 is 14 residues. The DNA of the CDR3 is TGTGCCAGCAGCGGAGCCGCGGGAGCAGATACGCAGTATTTT. Protein product: CASSGAAGADTQYF.

The CDR3 here is CATSRQVGDNQPQHF. The CDR3 DNA is TGTGCCACCAGTCGGCAGGTTGGTGACAATCAGCCCCAGCATTTT. V is TRBV15 and J is TRBJ1-5; no firm D call. CDR3 length equals 15 residues. V shed 6 bases and J shed 3 bases, with 15 bases lying between them. Germline V CDR1 and CDR2: LNHNV, YYDKDF (reference sequence).

The genes are TRBV6-4 and TRBJ2-1; a possible D gene is TRBD2 (6 bases). Germline-derived CDR1 and CDR2 are MRHNA and SNTAGT. This CDR3 is built from 13 residues. V was trimmed by 0 bases and J by 6 bases, leaving 6 bases between them. The CDR3 nucleotides are TGTGCCAGCAGTGACTCGGGGGGCAATGAGCAGTTCTTC. This encodes CASSDSGGNEQFF.

The J gene is TRBJ2-7, the V gene TRBV4-1; TRBD1 aligns across 7 bases. CDR3 length: 15 residues. Germline-derived CDR1 and CDR2 are MGHRA and YSYEKL. The junction had 7 bases not matched to a gene; V was cut back by 3 bases and J by 2 bases. CDR3 DNA sequence: TGCGCCAGCAGCCAGGGACGGACAGGAACCTACGAGCAGTACTTC. This sequence encodes CASSQGRTGTYEQYF.

Only a few counts were recorded for this clone. The chain carries TRBV7-3 and TRBJ2-3; D uncertain. V lost 0 bases, J lost 5 bases, and 9 bases lay in between. CDR3 size: 14 residues. The germline CDR1 and CDR2 sequences are SGHTA and FQGTGA. This CDR3 reads CASSLTWDGDTQYF. As DNA, the CDR3 is TGTGCCAGCAGCTTAACTTGGGATGGAGATACGCAGTATTTT.

The V and J genes are TRBV4-2 and TRBJ2-5; D gene ambiguous. CDR1 and CDR2 (germline): LGHNA, YNFKEQ. The germline V and J ends were trimmed by 1 base and 5 bases, with 11 bases remaining between them. The CDR3 is 14 amino acids. CDR3 protein: CASSQGQSAETQYF. The CDR3 DNA sequence: TGTGCCAGCAGCCAAGGACAAAGCGCGGAGACCCAGTACTTC.

This sequence joins TRBV30 and TRBJ1-2; no clear D. The CDR3 loop spans 14 amino acids. CDR1 and CDR2 from the germline V gene are GTSNPN and SVGIG (reference sequence). Deletions cut 0 bases from V and 2 bases from J, with 10 bases between. The CDR3 nucleotides read TGTGCCTGGAGTGTACTCGATGCGAACTATGGCTACACCTTC. Protein sequence: CAWSVLDANYGYTF.